This T cell receptor (beta chain) was documented in a study of neurological immune-mediated disorders. Unmatched junction bases numbered 8, after V lost 6 bases and J lost 5 bases. The CDR3 extends over 14 amino acids. The germline V gene has CDR1 MNHEY and CDR2 SMNVEV (reference sequence). The healthy controls volunteered at a blood bank in Maryland, USA. Findings and caveats of the study: The greatest TCR clonal expansion occurred in HTLV-1-associated myelopathy and the least in multiple sclerosis, which fell below healthy controls. No CDR3 amino acid sequences were shared by expanded clones across subjects, suggesting private repertoires in all groups.

From the 5' RACE reads, TCRdb called clonotypes with MiXCR, one entry per CDR3 protein. The top ten clones hold roughly 2% of a sample with under 90,000 distinct CDR3 sequences, 10% of them seen once. This clonotype was seen at least ten times. Its antigen is not identified. V is TRBV27 and J is TRBJ2-3; 7 bases are a match to TRBD2. The sample comprised PBMCs. This receptor was taken from a man aged 35 to 55 in good health. The CDR3 loop is CASRGLVVLDTQYF. The DNA for the CDR3 is TGTGCCAGCAGAGGACTAGTAGTGCTAGATACGCAGTATTTT.